This T cell receptor beta chain was found in a study of blood T cell repertoires in COVID-19. Turning to the study itself: Sites in the United States, Italy and Spain provided acute and convalescent COVID-19 samples.

Repertoires were generated with immunoSEQ multiplex PCR, while TCRdb's copy carries only in-frame clones and drops some. The table shows around 250,000 clones, with roughly nine tenths occurring only once. The receptor comes from a woman aged 40 to 50 who had recovered from COVID-19. Specimen: peripheral blood.

This CDR3 reads CASTAGEGHQPQHF. The CDR3 region has the DNA TGTGCCAGTACCGCCGGGGAAGGACATCAGCCCCAGCATTTT. V is TRBV19 and J is TRBJ1-5, with D hard to call. The V gene lost 7 bases and the J gene lost 5 bases, with 15 bases spanning the gap. Germline-derived CDR1 and CDR2 are LNHDA and SQIVND (reference sequence). The CDR3 runs 14 residues.